The 28 T cell receptor beta chains below all came from one sample that was sequenced in a study of naive and memory T cell subsets. The beta constant-region primer was an equimolar mix of two oligonucleotides covering TRBC1 and TRBC2. Nested alpha and beta constant-region primers with the SP2 primer drove four PCR rounds on ligated cDNA. TCRdb re-called the UMI-ligation and nested PCR reads through MiXCR, storing one row per CDR3 protein. The sample includes 85,000 or so distinct CDR3 sequences, approximately 10% of them seen just once. Material: naive CD8+ T cells from blood. All receptors derive from a human donor in good health.

In the case of this clonotype: This may be a read error, as it is one base from a much larger clone. The chain carries TRBV12-3 or TRBV12-4 and TRBJ1-1; D is unresolved. Deletions cut 4 bases from V and 3 bases from J, with 6 bases between. The CDR3 consists of 12 residues. CDR3 coding DNA: TGTGCCAGCAGTTCAGTGTACACTGAAGCTTTCTTT. This translates into CASSSVYTEAFF.

V is TRBV6-5 and J is TRBJ2-5, with D uncertain. This CDR3 region has 15 residues. In germline, CDR1 is MNHEY, CDR2 SVGAGI. Trimming left V 0 bases short and J 1 base short, with 9 bases between. The CDR3 is CASSYSGSTQETQYF. CDR3 nucleotides: TGTGCCAGCAGTTACTCCGGGTCTACCCAAGAGACCCAGTACTTC.

This clonotype has at least ten counts. V is TRBV28 and J is TRBJ1-6, with D unclear. V lost 4 bases and J 10 bases, leaving 14 bases between the germline ends. Germline lookup yields CDR1 MDHEN and CDR2 SYDVKM. This CDR3 has 14 residues. CDR3 sequence (DNA): TGTGCCAGCAGTTACCGGACGTCGGGGTCACCCCTCCACTTT. Protein sequence: CASSYRTSGSPLHF.

This clonotype showed up just a few times. The chain recombines TRBV28 with TRBJ2-7, with 9 bases lining up with TRBD2. Germline CDR1 and CDR2: MDHEN and SYDVKM. J gave up 2 bases and V 4 bases, and 3 bases lay outside the gene matches. This CDR3 comprises 14 residues. CDR3: CASSSQRGAYEQYF. The CDR3 DNA is TGTGCCAGCAGTTCACAGCGGGGGGCCTACGAGCAGTACTTC.

This chain joins TRBV4-1 and TRBJ1-5, with a weak D call TRBD1 (5 bases). The V and J ends lost 0 bases and 7 bases respectively, with 13 bases between them. From germline, CDR1 is MGHRA and CDR2 YSYEKL. The CDR3 runs to 15 residues. The CDR3 nucleotides read TGCGCCAGCAGCCAAGAATTAGCCACAGGACAGCCCCAGCATTTT. It translates to CASSQELATGQPQHF.

A few counts support this clonotype. The chain links TRBV20-1 to TRBJ2-7; 11 bases map to TRBD1. Germline CDR1 DFQATT, CDR2 SNEGSKA (reference sequence). The CDR3 loop spans 13 amino acids. J lost 3 bases, V lost 6 bases, and 4 bases had no gene match. The CDR3 protein is CSARDRGDYEQYF. DNA of the CDR3: TGCAGTGCCCGGGACAGGGGGGACTACGAGCAGTACTTC.

This clonotype has at least ten counts. The chain recombines TRBV14 with TRBJ2-1, with D possibly being TRBD2 (6 bases). The CDR3 extends over 16 amino acids. The V gene lost 0 bases and the J gene lost 6 bases, with 15 bases spanning the gap. Germline CDR1 SGHDN, CDR2 FVKESK. The CDR3 sequence: CASSQDIGSLFNEQFF. In nucleotides, the CDR3 is TGTGCCAGCAGCCAAGATATCGGGAGCCTCTTCAATGAGCAGTTCTTC.

In this sample, this clonotype turned up a few times. The V gene is TRBV29-1, the J gene TRBJ1-1; weak D call: TRBD1 (5 bases). Per the germline V gene, CDR1 is SQVTM and CDR2 is ANQGSEA. The CDR3 runs to 13 residues. V was pared by 6 bases and J by 1 base, with 12 bases between. The CDR3 sequence: CSVVSGGNTEAFF. The CDR3 DNA sequence: TGCAGCGTAGTGAGTGGGGGGAACACTGAAGCTTTCTTT.

V gene TRBV10-3 combines with J gene TRBJ2-7; TRBD1 agrees at 8 bases. This CDR3 is built from 14 residues. CDR1 is ENHRY, CDR2 SYGVKD, per germline. V gave up 5 bases and J gave up 4 bases; unmatched junction bases: 7. The CDR3 reads CAISTDRAGYEQYF. Here the CDR3 DNA reads TGTGCCATCAGTACGGACAGGGCGGGGTACGAGCAGTACTTC.

The rearrangement links TRBV20-1 to TRBJ2-7; tentatively, D is TRBD1 (6 bases). The CDR3 runs to 15 residues. Per the germline V gene, CDR1 is DFQATT and CDR2 is SNEGSKA (reference sequence). Trimming cost V 0 bases and J 2 bases, with 14 bases left between them. The CDR3 spells CSARDIRGPTYEQYF. The DNA of the CDR3 is TGCAGTGCTAGAGATATCAGGGGACCGACCTACGAGCAGTACTTC.

This clonotype came up many times. The chain uses TRBV7-2 and TRBJ2-5; unclear D gene. Trimming left V 5 bases short and J 2 bases short, with 12 bases between. Germline V lookup: CDR1 SGHTA, CDR2 FQGNSA. The CDR3 is made up of 14 amino acids. CDR3 region: CASSTRPRQETQYF. In nucleotides, the CDR3 is TGTGCCAGCAGCACGCGCCCACGACAAGAGACCCAGTACTTC.

This clonotype was picked up many times. This sequence joins TRBV13 and TRBJ2-7; tentative D call: TRBD1 (6 bases). In germline, CDR1 is PRHDT, CDR2 FYEKMQ (reference sequence). The CDR3 covers 15 residues. Trimming removed 4 bases from V and 3 bases from J, with 16 bases in between. CDR3 coding DNA: TGTGCCAGCAGCTCGAGAGGACAGCACTTCTACGAGCAGTACTTC. Translation gives CASSSRGQHFYEQYF.

This chain joins TRBV6-2 or TRBV6-3 and TRBJ2-5; possibly TRBD1 or TRBD2 for D (6 bases each). Germline V gene lookup returns CDR1 MNHEY and CDR2 SVGEGT. The V gene lost 8 bases and the J gene lost 4 bases, with 14 bases spanning the gap. The CDR3 totals 13 residues. The CDR3 region is CASVEQGGETQYF. DNA of the CDR3: TGTGCCAGCGTAGAACAGGGAGGAGAGACCCAGTACTTC.

This clonotype was seen repeatedly, ten times or more. The chain links TRBV29-1 to TRBJ2-7; D is uncertain. The germline V and J ends were trimmed by 0 bases and 7 bases, with 13 bases remaining between them. CDR1 and CDR2 (germline): SQVTM, ANQGSEA. CDR3 length: 13 residues. The CDR3 is CSVEDGRSQEQYF. DNA for the CDR3: TGCAGCGTTGAAGACGGACGGTCTCAAGAGCAGTACTTC.

This clonotype was counted between two and nine times. The V and J genes are TRBV7-9 and TRBJ2-3; D ambiguous. The V gene's germline CDR1 is SEHNR and CDR2 FQNEAQ (reference sequence). Deletions cut 5 bases from V and 3 bases from J, with 9 bases between. CDR3 size: 13 residues. DNA for the CDR3: TGTGCCAGCAGCCCGTCCCTGACAGATACGCAGTATTTT. Its protein product is CASSPSLTDTQYF.

CDR3 nucleotide sequence: TGTGCCAGCCACCGACTAGCGGGGTCAGATACGCAGTATTTT. Its protein product is CASHRLAGSDTQYF. The V gene is TRBV6-6, the J gene TRBJ2-3; 11 nucleotides agree with TRBD2. The CDR3 is 14 amino acids. CDR1 and CDR2 (germline): MNHNY, SVGAGI (reference sequence). The junction had 5 bases not matched to a gene; V was cut back by 8 bases and J by 4 bases.

This clonotype was detected ten times or more. The J gene is TRBJ1-2, the V gene TRBV7-9; possible D gene TRBD1, 5 bases. CDR3 length equals 15 residues. Trimming pared 3 bases from V and 4 bases from J, leaving 15 bases between. Germline CDR1 and CDR2: SEHNR and FQNEAQ (reference sequence). CDR3: CASSFPAGRFYGYTF. The CDR3 coding sequence is TGTGCCAGCAGCTTCCCGGCAGGGCGCTTCTATGGCTACACCTTC. Full variable domain (remainder filled in from reference TRBV7-9 and TRBJ1-2): DTGVSQNPRHKITKRGQNVTFRCDPISEHNRLYWYRQTLGQGPEFLTYFQNEAQLEKSRLLSDRFSAERPKGSFSTLEIQRTEQGDSAMYLCASSFPAGRFYGYTFGSGTRLTVV.

In its sample, this clonotype was seen many times. The rearrangement joins TRBV24-1 to TRBJ2-2; maybe TRBD2 (5 bases). Trimming cost V 0 bases and J 6 bases, with 7 bases left between them. Germline V gene sequence: CDR1 KGHDR, CDR2 SFDVKD. The CDR3 totals 14 residues. The CDR3 protein is CATSDLAGAGELFF. CDR3 nucleotide sequence: TGTGCCACCAGTGATTTGGCGGGCGCCGGGGAGCTGTTTTTT.

This clonotype appeared a few times. V gene TRBV19 combines with J gene TRBJ2-7; possibly TRBD1 for D (5 bases). The CDR3 is made up of 14 amino acids. Germline values: CDR1 LNHDA, CDR2 SQIVND (reference sequence). Trimming shortened V by 6 bases and J by 3 bases, and 15 bases separated the two germline ends. CDR3 coding DNA: TGTGCCAGTAGGACGCAGGGTTCCCACTACGAGCAGTACTTC. It codes for CASRTQGSHYEQYF.

This chain connects TRBV29-1 to TRBJ2-3; no reliable D call. The germline V gene encodes CDR1 SQVTM and CDR2 ANQGSEA. Trimming removed 7 bases at V and 3 bases at J, with 17 bases between. The CDR3 has 14 residues. The CDR3 nucleotides are TGCAGCGGCTCGGGTCAGTTGAGGACAGATACGCAGTATTTT. Translating gives CSGSGQLRTDTQYF.

This clonotype was picked up many times. The genes are TRBV5-6 and TRBJ1-2; perhaps TRBD1 as D (5 bases). V lost 3 bases to trimming and J lost 4 bases, with 19 bases between them. From germline, CDR1 is SGHDT and CDR2 YYEEEE. The CDR3 consists of 16 residues. The CDR3 DNA reads as TGTGCCAGCAGCTACTCGTCCGGGGGACGAAGCTATGGCTACACCTTC. Translating gives CASSYSSGGRSYGYTF.

V is TRBV6-5 and J is TRBJ2-7; D unresolved. Trimming pared 2 bases from V and 5 bases from J, leaving 7 bases between. This CDR3 comprises 12 residues. Germline CDR1 MNHEY, CDR2 SVGAGI. In nucleotides, the CDR3 is TGTGCCAGCAGTTACCGTCGTGACGAGCAGTACTTC. Its protein product is CASSYRRDEQYF.

This clonotype was seen repeatedly, ten times or more. The CDR3 loop is CASSSIGLAGGTDTQYF. The CDR3 DNA reads as TGTGCCAGCAGTTCAATCGGACTAGCGGGAGGGACAGATACGCAGTATTTT. V usage is TRBV27 and J usage is TRBJ2-3; 15 bases line up with TRBD2. The junction had 5 bases not matched to a gene; V was cut back by 4 bases and J by 3 bases. The CDR3 runs to 17 residues. Per germline, CDR1 MNHEY and CDR2 SMNVEV (reference sequence).

This rearrangement joins TRBV2 to TRBJ2-7, with 8 bases identical to TRBD1. The CDR3 length is 17 residues. Trimming took 1 base from V and 5 from J; bases not matched to a gene: 13. Germline lookup yields CDR1 SNHLY and CDR2 FYNNEI. CDR3 nucleotide sequence: TGTGCCAGCAGTGAAGGGACAGGGATAATCCCCCTCGACGAGCAGTACTTC. It specifies CASSEGTGIIPLDEQYF.

This clonotype was recorded at least ten times. The gene calls are TRBV24-1 and TRBJ2-1, with 7 bases matching TRBD1. J was trimmed by 1 base and V by 3 bases; bases with no gene match: 5. The germline gives CDR1 KGHDR, CDR2 SFDVKD. This CDR3 comprises 16 residues. CDR3 sequence reads: CATSDIDRASYNEQFF. The CDR3 nucleotides read TGTGCCACCAGTGATATCGACAGGGCGTCCTACAATGAGCAGTTCTTC.

This clonotype was seen more than once but under ten times. The chain employs TRBV27 and TRBJ2-1; 9 bases align to TRBD2. The germline CDR1 and CDR2 sequences are MNHEY and SMNVEV (reference sequence). This CDR3 comprises 15 residues. V was pared by 10 bases and J by 4 bases, with 11 bases of the junction left unmatched. CDR3 nucleotide sequence: TGTGCCACCCTCGAGGTGGCGGGAGGGTACAATGAGCAGTTCTTC. This sequence encodes CATLEVAGGYNEQFF.

V usage is TRBV6-5 and J usage is TRBJ2-7, with 10 nucleotides matching TRBD2. V lost 5 bases, J lost 5 bases, and 12 bases stayed unmatched. Germline V lookup: CDR1 MNHEY, CDR2 SVGAGI. There are 16 residues in the CDR3. In nucleotides, the CDR3 is TGTGCCAGCAGTAGGTGTCTAGCGGGAGATGGCAACGAGCAGTACTTC. This encodes CASSRCLAGDGNEQYF.

This clonotype was seen more than once but under ten times. J is TRBJ2-1 and V is TRBV2; D is unresolved. This CDR3 has 13 amino acids. V shed 0 bases and J shed 7 bases, with 7 bases lying between them. CDR1 SNHLY and CDR2 FYNNEI come from the germline V gene. Here the CDR3 DNA reads TGTGCCAGCAGTGAAGCGCTTCGGAATGAGCAGTTCTTC. It codes for CASSEALRNEQFF.